The rows below give T cell receptor beta chains drawn from one sample of a study of shared clonotypes between healthy human individuals. Only in-frame clones appear in the TCRdb table, and some are missing; sequencing was by immunoSEQ multiplex PCR. Of about 1.1 million clones detected, 60% to 85% appear once; the ten largest clones hold 0.7% to 0.95%. The source material was memory CD4+ T cells from PBMCs. Receptor source: a man between 18 and 35 years old in good health. Some clones in this sample may be carry-over from other donors' samples. CDR3s include the opening cysteine and the closing phenylalanine or tryptophan. Each record gives: J gene, D gene, clone size, V gene, CDR3 protein, CDR3 DNA. D genes are given only for firm matches. Rows may omit the clone size; those that give it use once, few, many or a size class.

>TRBJ2-2|TRBD2|NA|TRBV11-2
CASSLAGTSRRELFF
TGTGCCAGCAGCTTAGCCGGGACTAGCAGGAGGGAGCTGTTTTTT
>TRBJ2-7|NA|few|TRBV28
CASSLTGTGEQYF
TGTGCCAGCAGTTTGACAGGGACTGGCGAGCAGTACTTC
>TRBJ1-5|NA|NA|TRBV4-3
CASSQDPGKGQPQHF
TGCGCCAGCAGCCAAGACCCAGGGAAGGGCCAGCCCCAGCATTTT
>TRBJ2-1|NA|NA|TRBV6-5
CASSSSLDEQFF
TGTGCCAGCAGTTCCTCTCTGGATGAGCAGTTCTTC
>TRBJ1-5|NA|NA|TRBV2
CASSAFYQPQHF
TGTGCCAGCAGCGCATTTTATCAGCCCCAGCATTTT
>TRBJ2-7|TRBD2|NA|TRBV2
CASSEETSRSEQYF
TGTGCCAGCAGTGAAGAGACTAGCCGCTCCGAGCAGTACTTC
>TRBJ2-3|NA|NA|TRBV7-9
CASTPRRLGRWDTQYF
TGTGCCAGCACCCCCCGCCGACTAGGACGATGGGATACGCAGTATTTT
>TRBJ2-7|NA|NA|TRBV5-6
CASSFQGINEQYF
TGTGCCAGCAGCTTCCAGGGGATTAACGAGCAGTACTTC
>TRBJ1-1|NA|few|TRBV6-1
CAGTSGGGDTEAFF
TGTGCCGGGACATCGGGCGGGGGGGACACTGAAGCTTTCTTT
>TRBJ2-1|NA|NA|TRBV7-3
CASSYSGSTYNEQFF
TGTGCCAGCAGCTATAGCGGATCCACCTACAATGAGCAGTTCTTC
>TRBJ1-1|TRBD1|few|TRBV18
CASSPSTGHNTEAFF
TGTGCCAGCTCACCCTCGACAGGGCACAACACTGAAGCTTTCTTT
>TRBJ2-3|NA|NA|TRBV28
CASTLGGISSTDTQYF
TGTGCCAGCACCCTAGGGGGGATTTCTAGCACAGATACGCAGTATTTT
>TRBJ2-3|TRBD1|NA|TRBV5-1
CASSAGQASTDTQYF
TGCGCCAGCAGCGCAGGACAGGCTAGCACAGATACGCAGTATTTT
>TRBJ2-7|TRBD2|NA|TRBV5-1
CASSWGLAGGYEQYF
TGCGCCAGCAGCTGGGGACTAGCGGGAGGGTACGAGCAGTACTTC
>TRBJ2-3|NA|NA|TRBV5-1
CASSLGMNLGDTQYF
TGCGCCAGCAGCTTGGGGATGAATTTGGGGGATACGCAGTATTTT
>TRBJ2-2|TRBD2|NA|TRBV10-2
CASKEREHSGELFF
TGCGCCAGCAAAGAGCGGGAGCATTCCGGGGAGCTGTTTTTT
>TRBJ2-7|NA|NA|TRBV7-2
CASSLETGASYEQYF
TGTGCCAGCAGCTTGGAGACAGGCGCATCCTACGAGCAGTACTTC
>TRBJ1-4|NA|NA|TRBV5-5
CASSTPRGGGQTNEKLFF
TGTGCCAGCAGCACACCTCGTGGGGGCGGACAAACTAATGAAAAACTGTTTTTT
>TRBJ1-1|TRBD1|NA|TRBV27
CASTPRQGGNTEAFF
TGTGCCAGCACCCCGAGGCAGGGGGGGAACACTGAAGCTTTCTTT
>TRBJ1-2|NA|NA|TRBV9
CASSPTVNYGYTF
TGTGCCAGCAGCCCGACAGTTAACTATGGCTACACCTTC
>TRBJ2-7|NA|NA|TRBV6-5
CANSHSPYEQYF
TGTGCCAACAGCCACAGCCCCTACGAGCAGTACTTC
>TRBJ2-7|NA|NA|TRBV5-5
CASSFSNYEQYF
TGTGCCAGCAGCTTCAGTAACTACGAGCAGTACTTC
>TRBJ2-7|NA|few|TRBV18
CASSLSGAGSVDEQYF
TGTGCCAGCTCATTATCCGGGGCAGGGTCGGTGGACGAGCAGTACTTC
>TRBJ2-7|TRBD1|NA|TRBV27
CASSFPKDRDGGEQYF
TGTGCCAGCAGTTTCCCTAAGGACAGGGATGGGGGCGAGCAGTACTTC
>TRBJ2-2|NA|NA|TRBV11-3
CASSERYNTGELFF
TGTGCCAGCAGCGAGCGGTACAACACCGGGGAGCTGTTTTTT
>TRBJ1-4|NA|NA|TRBV6-1
CASSLKRTNEKLFF
TGTGCCAGCAGTTTGAAAAGAACTAATGAAAAACTGTTTTTT
>TRBJ2-2|NA|many|TRBV11-2
CASSTTYPNTGELFF
TGTGCCAGCAGCACCACTTACCCGAACACCGGGGAGCTGTTTTTT
>TRBJ2-1|TRBD2|few|TRBV5-1
CASSLGSSGRAEQFF
TGCGCCAGCAGCTTAGGTTCTAGCGGGAGGGCCGAGCAGTTCTTC
>TRBJ2-7|TRBD2|NA|TRBV28
CASRTAGTSGDYEQYF
TGTGCCAGCAGGACCGCCGGGACTAGCGGTGACTACGAGCAGTACTTC
>TRBJ2-1|NA|NA|TRBV6-4
CASSDSLVKLDEQFF
TGTGCCAGCAGTGACTCTCTGGTGAAATTGGATGAGCAGTTCTTC
>TRBJ2-7|TRBD1|NA|TRBV7-2
CASSLYAGGHYEQYF
TGTGCCAGCAGCTTATATGCAGGGGGTCACTACGAGCAGTACTTC
>TRBJ2-7|TRBD2|NA|TRBV5-1
CASSWGEGPEQYF
TGCGCCAGCAGCTGGGGGGAGGGACCCGAGCAGTACTTC
>TRBJ1-2|TRBD1|NA|TRBV6-6
CASSRDSDYGYTF
TGTGCCAGCAGTCGGGACAGTGACTATGGCTACACCTTC
>TRBJ2-5|NA|NA|TRBV6-5
CASSYGWASQETQYF
TGTGCCAGCAGTTATGGGTGGGCTAGTCAAGAGACCCAGTACTTC
>TRBJ2-2|TRBD2|NA|TRBV5-1
CASSFDSGRTGELFF
TGCGCCAGCAGCTTTGACAGCGGGAGAACCGGGGAGCTGTTTTTT
>TRBJ2-3|NA|NA|TRBV7-9
CASSLGYGSGDTQYF
TGTGCCAGCAGCTTAGGGTACGGCTCGGGTGATACGCAGTATTTT
>TRBJ2-5|NA|once|TRBV20-1
CSTAGRETQYF
TGCAGTACCGCCGGGCGAGAGACCCAGTACTTC
>TRBJ1-4|NA|once|TRBV5-1
CASSPGATEKLFF
TGCGCCAGCAGCCCGGGGGCGACTGAAAAACTGTTTTTT
>TRBJ1-2|NA|once|TRBV5-1
CASRATDNYGYTF
TGCGCCAGCAGAGCGACTGATAACTATGGCTACACCTTC
>TRBJ2-3|NA|once|TRBV21-1
CASSKGGGRPSDTQYF
TGTGCCAGCAGCAAAGGGGGCGGGAGGCCTTCAGATACGCAGTATTTT
>TRBJ2-2|NA|once|TRBV30
CAWIQGRQYNTGELFF
TGTGCCTGGATACAGGGACGACAGTATAACACCGGGGAGCTGTTTTTT
>TRBJ2-7|NA|few|TRBV5-1
CASSLAAGGQYF
TGCGCCAGCAGCTTGGCCGCAGGCGGGCAGTACTTC
>TRBJ2-2|NA|NA|TRBV30
CAYHMNTGELFF
TGTGCCTACCATATGAACACCGGGGAGCTGTTTTTT
>TRBJ2-5|TRBD1|NA|TRBV29-1
CSVDSGGEETQYF
TGCAGCGTTGATTCAGGGGGCGAGGAGACCCAGTACTTC
>TRBJ1-5|NA|NA|TRBV5-4
CASSLGGADQPQHF
TGTGCCAGCAGCTTGGGGGGCGCGGATCAGCCCCAGCATTTT
>TRBJ2-1|TRBD2|NA|TRBV19
CASRASGYNEQFF
TGTGCCAGTCGGGCTAGCGGGTACAATGAGCAGTTCTTC
>TRBJ2-5|TRBD1|NA|TRBV15
CATTQGVIFGETQYF
TGTGCCACAACTCAGGGGGTGATTTTTGGAGAGACCCAGTACTTC
>TRBJ1-1|NA|NA|TRBV7-2
CASRWDVNTEAFF
TGTGCCAGCAGGTGGGACGTTAACACTGAAGCTTTCTTT
>TRBJ2-1|TRBD1|once|TRBV28
CASMTGPYNEQFF
TGTGCCAGTATGACAGGGCCCTACAATGAGCAGTTCTTC
>TRBJ2-7|NA|NA|TRBV6-5
CASSYFYEQYF
TGTGCCAGCAGTTACTTTTACGAGCAGTACTTC
>TRBJ2-7|TRBD2|few|TRBV7-6
CASSLGYGRGSYEQYF
TGTGCCAGCAGCTTAGGTTACGGGAGGGGATCCTACGAGCAGTACTTC
>TRBJ1-1|NA|NA|TRBV7-3
CASSLSAWGAGTEAFF
TGTGCCAGCAGCTTAAGTGCGTGGGGCGCGGGGACTGAAGCTTTCTTT
>TRBJ2-2|NA|NA|TRBV11-2
CASSLGRNTGELFF
TGTGCCAGCAGCTTGGGTCGAAACACCGGGGAGCTGTTTTTT
>TRBJ1-5|NA|NA|TRBV11-1
CASSLATNQPQHF
TGTGCCAGCAGCTTAGCAACTAATCAGCCCCAGCATTTT
>TRBJ2-7|NA|NA|TRBV6-1
CASSEAGTRSYEQYF
TGTGCCAGCAGTGAAGCGGGGACACGCTCCTACGAGCAGTACTTC